This T cell receptor beta chain was captured by sequencing in a study of cytomegalovirus exposure and HLA in healthy donors. The CDR3 is 15 residues long. Germline values: CDR1 SGDLS, CDR2 YYNGEE. V gave up 0 bases and J gave up 0 bases, with 7 bases separating them. The PCR ran on 60 Vbeta and 13 Jbeta primers. Data came from immunoSEQ multiplex PCR; TCRdb stores just in-frame clones and leaves some out. This table has some 88,000 clones, roughly 74% appearing once. The chain carries TRBV9 and TRBJ1-3; the D gene is possibly TRBD1 (5 bases). This TCR was recovered from a young woman in good health and CMV-seropositive. Sample: PBMCs. The CDR3 region is CASSVETDSGNTIYF. The CDR3 DNA follows: TGTGCCAGCAGCGTAGAGACAGACTCTGGAAACACCATATATTTT.